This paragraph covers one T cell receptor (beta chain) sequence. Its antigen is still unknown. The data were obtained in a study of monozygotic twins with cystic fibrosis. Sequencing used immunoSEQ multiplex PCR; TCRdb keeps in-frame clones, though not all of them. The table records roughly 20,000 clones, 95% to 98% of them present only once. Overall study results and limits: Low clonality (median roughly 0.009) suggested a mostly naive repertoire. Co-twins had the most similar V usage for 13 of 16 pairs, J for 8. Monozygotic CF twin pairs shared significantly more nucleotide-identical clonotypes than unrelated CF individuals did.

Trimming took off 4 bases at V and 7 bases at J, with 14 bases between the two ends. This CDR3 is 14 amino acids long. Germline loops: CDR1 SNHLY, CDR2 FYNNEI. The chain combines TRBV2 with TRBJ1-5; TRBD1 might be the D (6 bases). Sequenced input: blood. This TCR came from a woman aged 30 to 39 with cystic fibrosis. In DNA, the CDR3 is TGTGCCAGCAGTGTGAGGGGAAGGGGGCAGCCCCAGCATTTT. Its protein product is CASSVRGRGQPQHF.